This T cell receptor beta chain derives from a study of blood T cell repertoires in COVID-19. V was shortened by 2 bases and J by 0 bases, with 23 bases between the two germline ends. The CDR3 contains 20 residues. Looked up from germline, CDR1 is MGHRA and CDR2 is YSYEKL. Repertoires were generated with immunoSEQ multiplex PCR, while TCRdb's copy carries only in-frame clones and drops some. The sample yields about 140,000 clones, just under 90% seen once. The sequenced sample was peripheral blood. The chain uses TRBV4-1 and TRBJ1-3, with D possibly TRBD1 on 5 matching bases. The clonotype comes from a woman between 40 and 50 years old with acute or convalescent COVID-19. The CDR3 loop reads CASSQRSVGTDFDSGNTIYF. Written as DNA, the CDR3 is TGCGCCAGCAGCCAAAGAAGCGTCGGGACTGACTTCGACTCTGGAAACACCATATATTTT.